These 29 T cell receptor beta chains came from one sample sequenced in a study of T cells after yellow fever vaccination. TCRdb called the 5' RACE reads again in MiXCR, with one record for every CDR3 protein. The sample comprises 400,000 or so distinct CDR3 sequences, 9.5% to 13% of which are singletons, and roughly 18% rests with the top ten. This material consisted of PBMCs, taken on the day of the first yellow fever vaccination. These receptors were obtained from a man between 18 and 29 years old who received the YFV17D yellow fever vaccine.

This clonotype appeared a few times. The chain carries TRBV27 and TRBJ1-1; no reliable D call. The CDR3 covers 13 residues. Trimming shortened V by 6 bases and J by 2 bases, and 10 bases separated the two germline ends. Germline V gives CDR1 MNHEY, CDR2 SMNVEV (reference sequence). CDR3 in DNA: TGTGCCAGCAGGCCGTGGGAAAACACTGAAGCTTTCTTT. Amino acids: CASRPWENTEAFF.

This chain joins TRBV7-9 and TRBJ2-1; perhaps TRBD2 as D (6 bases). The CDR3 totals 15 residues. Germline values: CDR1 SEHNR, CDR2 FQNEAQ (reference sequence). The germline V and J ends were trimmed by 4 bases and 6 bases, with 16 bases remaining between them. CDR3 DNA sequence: TGTGCCAGCAGCTCCCGCGAGACTAGAAGCAATGAGCAGTTCTTC. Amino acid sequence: CASSSRETRSNEQFF. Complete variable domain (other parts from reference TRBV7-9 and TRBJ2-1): DTGVSQNPRHKITKRGQNVTFRCDPISEHNRLYWYRQTLGQGPEFLTYFQNEAQLEKSRLLSDRFSAERPKGSFSTLEIQRTEQGDSAMYLCASSSRETRSNEQFFGPGTRLTVL.

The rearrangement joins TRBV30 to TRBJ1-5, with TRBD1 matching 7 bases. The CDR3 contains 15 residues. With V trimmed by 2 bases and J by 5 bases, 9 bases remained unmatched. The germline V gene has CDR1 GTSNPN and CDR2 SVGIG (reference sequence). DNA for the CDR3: TGTGCCTGGAGTTATCGCACAGGGGTTTATCAGCCCCAGCATTTT. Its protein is CAWSYRTGVYQPQHF.

The CDR3 DNA reads TGCGCCAGCAGCTTTCGACAGGGTGAAACCGGGGAGCTGTTTTTT. Amino acids: CASSFRQGETGELFF. This chain links TRBV5-1 with TRBJ2-2, with 7 nucleotides matching TRBD1. Germline V lookup: CDR1 SGHRS, CDR2 YFSETQ. J lost 5 bases, V lost 2 bases, and 6 bases had no gene match. CDR3 length equals 15 residues.

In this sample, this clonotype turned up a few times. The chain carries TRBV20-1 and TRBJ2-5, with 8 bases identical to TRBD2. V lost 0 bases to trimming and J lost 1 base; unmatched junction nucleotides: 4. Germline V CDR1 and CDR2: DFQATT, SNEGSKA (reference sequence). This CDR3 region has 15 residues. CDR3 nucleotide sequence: TGCAGTGCTAGAGACCTAGGGACTAGCCAAGAGACCCAGTACTTC. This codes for CSARDLGTSQETQYF.

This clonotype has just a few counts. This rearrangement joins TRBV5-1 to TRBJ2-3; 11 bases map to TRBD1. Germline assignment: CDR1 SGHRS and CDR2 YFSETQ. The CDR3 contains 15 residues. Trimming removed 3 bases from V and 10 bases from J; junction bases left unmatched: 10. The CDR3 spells CASSSDAGTGGSQYF. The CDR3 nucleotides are TGCGCCAGCAGCTCGGATGCCGGGACAGGGGGATCGCAGTATTTT.

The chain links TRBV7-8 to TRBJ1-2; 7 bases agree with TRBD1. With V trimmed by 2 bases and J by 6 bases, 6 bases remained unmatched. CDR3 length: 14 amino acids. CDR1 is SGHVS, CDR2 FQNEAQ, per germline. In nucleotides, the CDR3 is TGTGCCAGCAGCTTATTAACAGGGGTGAATGGCTACACCTTC. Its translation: CASSLLTGVNGYTF.

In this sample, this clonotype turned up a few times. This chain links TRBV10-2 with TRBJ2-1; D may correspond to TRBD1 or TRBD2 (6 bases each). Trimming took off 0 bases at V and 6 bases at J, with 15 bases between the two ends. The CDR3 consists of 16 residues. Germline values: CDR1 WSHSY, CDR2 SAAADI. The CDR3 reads CASSESSGATVNEQFF. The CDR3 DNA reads TGCGCCAGCAGTGAGTCATCGGGGGCCACTGTCAATGAGCAGTTCTTC.

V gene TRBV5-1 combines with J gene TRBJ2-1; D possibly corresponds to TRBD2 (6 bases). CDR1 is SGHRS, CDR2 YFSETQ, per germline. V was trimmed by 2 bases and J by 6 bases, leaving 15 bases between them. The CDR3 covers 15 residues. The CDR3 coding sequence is TGCGCCAGCAGCTTCCTCCATGGCGGGGCCAATGAGCAGTTCTTC. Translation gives CASSFLHGGANEQFF.

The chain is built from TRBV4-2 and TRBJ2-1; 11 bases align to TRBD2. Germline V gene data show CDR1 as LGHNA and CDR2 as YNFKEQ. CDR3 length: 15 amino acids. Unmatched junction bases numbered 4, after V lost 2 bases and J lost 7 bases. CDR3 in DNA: TGTGCCAGCAGCCAAAAAGGACTAGCGGGTAATGAGCAGTTCTTC. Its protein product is CASSQKGLAGNEQFF.

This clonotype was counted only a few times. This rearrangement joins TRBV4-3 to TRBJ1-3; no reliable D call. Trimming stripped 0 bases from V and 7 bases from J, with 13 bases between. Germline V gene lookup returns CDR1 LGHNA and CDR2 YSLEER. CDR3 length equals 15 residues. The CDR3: CASSQDRRSVNTIYF. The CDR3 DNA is TGCGCCAGCAGCCAAGATCGGCGTTCAGTCAACACCATATATTTT.

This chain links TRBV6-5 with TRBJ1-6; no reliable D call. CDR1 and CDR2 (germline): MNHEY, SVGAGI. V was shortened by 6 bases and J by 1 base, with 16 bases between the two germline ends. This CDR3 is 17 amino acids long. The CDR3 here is CASSFSGGLSYNSPLHF. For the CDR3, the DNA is TGTGCCAGCAGCTTCTCAGGCGGGTTATCCTATAATTCACCCCTCCACTTT.

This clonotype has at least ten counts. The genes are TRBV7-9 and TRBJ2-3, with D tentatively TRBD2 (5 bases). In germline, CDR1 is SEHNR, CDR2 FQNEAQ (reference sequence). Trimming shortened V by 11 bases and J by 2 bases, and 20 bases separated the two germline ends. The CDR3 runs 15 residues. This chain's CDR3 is CAEQSGSDYTDTQYF. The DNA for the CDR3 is TGTGCCGAACAGTCGGGGTCCGATTACACAGATACGCAGTATTTT.

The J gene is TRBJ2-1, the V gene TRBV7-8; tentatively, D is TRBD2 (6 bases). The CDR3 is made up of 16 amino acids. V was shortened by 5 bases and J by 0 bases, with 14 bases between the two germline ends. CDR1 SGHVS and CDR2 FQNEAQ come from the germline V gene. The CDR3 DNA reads TGTGCCAGCAGCGCGACTAGTCTTTCCTCCTACAATGAGCAGTTCTTC. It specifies CASSATSLSSYNEQFF.

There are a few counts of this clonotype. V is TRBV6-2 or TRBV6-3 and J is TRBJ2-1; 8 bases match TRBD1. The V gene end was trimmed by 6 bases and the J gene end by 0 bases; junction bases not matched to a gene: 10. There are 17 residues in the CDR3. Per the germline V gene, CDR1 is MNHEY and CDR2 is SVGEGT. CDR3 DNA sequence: TGTGCCAGCAGGCGGACGCGGACAGGGAGCTCCTACAATGAGCAGTTCTTC. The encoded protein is CASRRTRTGSSYNEQFF.

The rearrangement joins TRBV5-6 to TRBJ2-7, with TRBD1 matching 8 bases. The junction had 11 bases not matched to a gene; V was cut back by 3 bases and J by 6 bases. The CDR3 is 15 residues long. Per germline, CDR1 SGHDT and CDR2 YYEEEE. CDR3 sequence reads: CASSSLDRDVGEQYF. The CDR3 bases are TGTGCCAGCAGCTCCCTGGACAGGGATGTGGGCGAGCAGTACTTC.

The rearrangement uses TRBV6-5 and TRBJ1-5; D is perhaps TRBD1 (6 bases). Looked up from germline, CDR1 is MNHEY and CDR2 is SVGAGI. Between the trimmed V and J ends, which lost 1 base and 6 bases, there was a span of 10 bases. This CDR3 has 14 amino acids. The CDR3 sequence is CASSYLGASQPQHF. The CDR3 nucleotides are TGTGCCAGCAGTTACTTGGGGGCGAGTCAGCCCCAGCATTTT.

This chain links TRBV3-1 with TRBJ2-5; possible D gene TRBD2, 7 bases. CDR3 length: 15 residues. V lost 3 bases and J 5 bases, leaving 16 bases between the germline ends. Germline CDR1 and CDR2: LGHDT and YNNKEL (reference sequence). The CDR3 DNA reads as TGTGCCAGCAGCCACGTGCGGGGGCCCCGGGAGACCCAGTACTTC. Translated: CASSHVRGPRETQYF.

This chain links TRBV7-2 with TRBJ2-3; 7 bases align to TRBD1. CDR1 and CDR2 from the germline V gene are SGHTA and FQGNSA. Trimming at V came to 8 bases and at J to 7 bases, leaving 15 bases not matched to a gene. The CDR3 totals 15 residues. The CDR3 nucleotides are TGTGCCAGCGCAATGGGAAGGGGGCGGTACTATACGCAGTATTTT. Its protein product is CASAMGRGRYYTQYF.

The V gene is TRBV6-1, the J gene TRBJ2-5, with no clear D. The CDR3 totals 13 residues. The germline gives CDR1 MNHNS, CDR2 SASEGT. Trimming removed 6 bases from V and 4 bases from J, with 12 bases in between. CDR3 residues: CASRPAVRETQYF. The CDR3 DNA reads TGTGCCAGCAGGCCCGCCGTAAGAGAGACCCAGTACTTC.

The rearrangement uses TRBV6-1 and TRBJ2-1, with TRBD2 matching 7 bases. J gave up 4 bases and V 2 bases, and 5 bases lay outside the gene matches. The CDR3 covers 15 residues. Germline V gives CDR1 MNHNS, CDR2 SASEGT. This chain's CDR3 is CASSELAGDYNEQFF. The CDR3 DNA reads TGTGCCAGCAGTGAATTAGCGGGCGATTACAATGAGCAGTTCTTC.

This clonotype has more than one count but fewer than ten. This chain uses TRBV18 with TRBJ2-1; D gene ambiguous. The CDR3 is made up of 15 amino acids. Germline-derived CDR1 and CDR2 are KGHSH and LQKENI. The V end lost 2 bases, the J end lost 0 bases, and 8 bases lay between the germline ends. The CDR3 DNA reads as TGTGCCAGCTCACCAAGCAGGAGCTCCTACAATGAGCAGTTCTTC. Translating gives CASSPSRSSYNEQFF.

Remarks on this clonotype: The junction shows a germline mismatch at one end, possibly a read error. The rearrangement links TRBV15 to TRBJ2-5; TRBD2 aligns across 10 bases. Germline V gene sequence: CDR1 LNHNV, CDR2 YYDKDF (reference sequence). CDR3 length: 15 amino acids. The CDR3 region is CATSRRTSGQETLYF. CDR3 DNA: TGTGCCACCAGCAGACGGACTAGCGGTCAGGAGACCCTGTACTTC.

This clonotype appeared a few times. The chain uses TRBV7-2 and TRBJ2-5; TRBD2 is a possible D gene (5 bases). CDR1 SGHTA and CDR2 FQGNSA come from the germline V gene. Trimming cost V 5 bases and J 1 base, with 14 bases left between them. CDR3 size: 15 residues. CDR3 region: CASSPQNRGQETQYF. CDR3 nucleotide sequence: TGTGCCAGCAGCCCACAGAACCGGGGCCAAGAGACCCAGTACTTC.

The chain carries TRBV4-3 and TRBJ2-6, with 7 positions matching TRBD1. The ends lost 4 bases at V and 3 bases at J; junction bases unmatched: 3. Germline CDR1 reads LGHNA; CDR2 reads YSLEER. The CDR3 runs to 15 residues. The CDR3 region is CASSPRTGGANVLTF. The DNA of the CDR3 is TGCGCCAGCAGCCCTAGGACAGGTGGGGCCAACGTCCTGACTTTC.

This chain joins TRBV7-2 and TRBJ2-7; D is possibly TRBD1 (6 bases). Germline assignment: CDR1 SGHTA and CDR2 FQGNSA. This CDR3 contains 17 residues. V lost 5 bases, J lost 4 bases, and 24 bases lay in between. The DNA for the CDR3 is TGTGCCAGCAGCATTCCCAGGGGTCTGCCGGGGCAGTACGAGCAGTACGTC. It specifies CASSIPRGLPGQYEQYV.

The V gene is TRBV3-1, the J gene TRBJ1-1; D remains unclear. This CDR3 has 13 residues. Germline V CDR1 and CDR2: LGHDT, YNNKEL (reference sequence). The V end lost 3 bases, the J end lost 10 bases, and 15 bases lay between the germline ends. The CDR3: CASSHRTALRAFF. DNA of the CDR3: TGTGCCAGCAGCCACCGCACAGCGCTTAGAGCTTTCTTT.

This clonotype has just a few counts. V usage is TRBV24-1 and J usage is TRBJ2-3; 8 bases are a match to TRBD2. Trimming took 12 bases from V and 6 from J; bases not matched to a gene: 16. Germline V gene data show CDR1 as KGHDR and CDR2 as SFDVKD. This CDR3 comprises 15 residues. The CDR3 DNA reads TGTGCCGCGGAGCGTAACGGGGGGGCCGCCGATACGCAGTATTTT. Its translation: CAAERNGGAADTQYF.

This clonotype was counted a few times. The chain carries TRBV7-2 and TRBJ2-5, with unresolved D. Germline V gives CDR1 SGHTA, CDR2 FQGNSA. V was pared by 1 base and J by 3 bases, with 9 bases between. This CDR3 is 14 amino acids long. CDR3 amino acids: CASSLGSTKETQYF. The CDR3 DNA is TGTGCCAGCAGCTTAGGGTCTACCAAAGAGACCCAGTACTTC.